The sequence of this T cell receptor (beta chain) was determined in a study of follicular helper T cells after annual influenza vaccination (dated by TCRdb to about 2017). Describing the broader study: Blood was collected on days 0, 7 and 28 after each seasonal influenza vaccination. To study recall of cTfh clones, some subjects were followed across successive annual vaccinations spanning the 2013-2014, 2014-2015 and 2015-2016 seasons. One week after vaccination, a second recruited cohort of eleven to twelve subjects (Table S1) displayed a similar ICOS+CD38+ cTfh response. Six subjects had multi-year samples: four covered two vaccination seasons and two covered three seasons. The 2015 samples were processed right after collection, while the 2013-2014 samples were cryopreserved. Here is what the overall study found, with its caveats: Day 7 ICOS+CD38+ clones were most often found later in ICOS-CD38- cTfh, suggesting that subset may serve as a memory reservoir. ICOS+CD38+ cTfh clonality correlated with the frequency of that population, and its change correlated with the change in circulating plasmablast frequency. Because only about 10-23% of the analyzed cells gave productive TCRB sequences, there was no way to sample rare clonotypes. Successive annual vaccinations recalled a recurrent oligoclonal ICOS+CD38+ cTfh response that contained tetramer and AIM influenza-specific clonotypes.

Libraries were built with the immunoSEQ multiplex PCR assay. Adaptive Biotechnologies handled the TCRB amplification, library preparation, sequencing and preliminary bioinformatics at Survey level resolution. TCRB sequencing used multiplex PCR amplification of genomic DNA from sorted cTfh populations. The authors' pipeline ran thus. Clonality was calculated in R as 1 minus normalized Shannon entropy, and the Gini index was computed with the R package ineq. To get the overlap score, the summed counts of shared sequences were divided by the total counts of all sequences in both of the compared samples. Shared-clonotype significance used Fisher's exact test assuming a theoretical repertoire of 10^7 TCRB sequences. Entries here come from immuneACCESS through TCRdb and include only in-frame sequences with V and J called. Some clones fail to appear in such tables; in the studies checked, an unresolved V gene covers under half of the shortfall, and the cause of the remainder is unknown. V and J calls and clone size are those listed in that table; D and trimming were worked out from the DNA. The sample data list approximately 9,300 clones, and approximately 90% of these were observed just once. Of the sample, approximately 0.48% is held by the ten largest clones.

Including cysteine and phenylalanine, the CDR3 has 13 amino acids. Just the 39-base CDR3 DNA is kept, in frame starting at base 1. V loses 2 bases of germline sequence and J loses 8 bases, and the interval between the two ends is 12 bases. CDR1 and CDR2, per the germline V gene, are MNHEY and SVGAGI. The time point label here, explained by the study, means: 2015-2016 season, pre-vaccination. Seasonal inactivated influenza vaccine (Fluvarix) was administered to adults, and sorted blood CD4 subsets were tracked by TCRB sequencing before and after vaccination. Subjects were considered eligible if community-dwelling and if influenza vaccine had not been received in the prior 6 months. Reasons for exclusion included contraindications to influenza vaccine, substance abuse, HIV/AIDS, active malignancy, immunomodulatory medication, and active illness such as respiratory infection. At each time point, about 35 to 110 mL of blood was collected. Circulating Tfh were defined as non-naive CD4+CXCR5+PD-1+ cells, and these cells were sorted into ICOS+CD38+ and ICOS-CD38- fractions. Either Ficoll-Paque PLUS or SepMate separation was used to isolate PBMC. Before DNA extraction, cell subsets were sorted from PBMC on a BD FACS Aria.

Remarks on this clone: Its binding antigen is unknown. Qualities for individual bases were not recorded, and no much larger clone is one base off.

The chain is made from TRBV6-5 and TRBJ1-2, with no confidently assigned D gene. The specimen was CXCR5+ CD38- circulating T follicular helper cells from blood, collected on the day of influenza vaccination. The cell subset or site tag for this specimen amounts to: circulating Tfh, non-naive CD4+CXCR5+PD-1+ (ICOS+CD38+ or ICOS-CD38-). The clonotype comes from an adult who received the influenza vaccine. The CDR3 has the sequence CASSYLDMRGYTF. The bases are TGTGCCAGCAGTTACCTCGACATGCGGGGCTACACCTTC.